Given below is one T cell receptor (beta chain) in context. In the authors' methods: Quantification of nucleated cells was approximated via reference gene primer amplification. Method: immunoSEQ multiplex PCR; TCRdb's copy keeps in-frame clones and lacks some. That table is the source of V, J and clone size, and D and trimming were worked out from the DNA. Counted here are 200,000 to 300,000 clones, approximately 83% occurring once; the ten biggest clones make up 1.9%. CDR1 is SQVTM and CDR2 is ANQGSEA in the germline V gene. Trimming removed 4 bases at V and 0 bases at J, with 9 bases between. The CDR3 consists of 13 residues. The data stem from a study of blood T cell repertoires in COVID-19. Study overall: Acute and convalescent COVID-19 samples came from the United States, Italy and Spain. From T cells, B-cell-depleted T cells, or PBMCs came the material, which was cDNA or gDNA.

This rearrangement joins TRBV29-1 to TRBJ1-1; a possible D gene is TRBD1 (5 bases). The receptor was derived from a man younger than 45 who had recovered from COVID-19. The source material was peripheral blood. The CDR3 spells CSVAGRVNTEAFF. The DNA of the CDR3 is TGCAGCGTTGCGGGCAGGGTGAACACTGAAGCTTTCTTT.